This TCR beta chain was captured by sequencing in a study of shared clonotypes between healthy human individuals. The overall study: Aged between 18 and 49, the donors were a couple of women and a few men. Per donor, three plates held CD4 naive cells, three held CD4 memory, two held CD8 naive and one held CD8 memory.

Genomic DNA per cell subset filled all wells of several immunoSEQ plates. Profiling relied on immunoSEQ multiplex PCR, and the TCRdb table lists in-frame clones only, not all of them. The table records over 700,000 clones, just under 75% of them present only once. Each donor was a Caucasian adult residing in Nashville, Tennessee. This CDR3 has 15 residues. V lost 6 bases and J lost 3; bases outside the gene matches: 2. Per the germline V gene, CDR1 is ENHRY and CDR2 is SYGVKD. This chain links TRBV10-3 with TRBJ2-2; 12 bases fit TRBD2. The sequenced sample was memory CD4+ T cells sorted from blood. Subset reported: CD45RA-negative fraction. The sequence was collected from a woman younger than 45 in good health. CDR3 in DNA: TGTGCCATCAGGGGGACTAGCGGGTACACCGGGGAGCTGTTTTTT. It yields the protein CAIRGTSGYTGELFF.